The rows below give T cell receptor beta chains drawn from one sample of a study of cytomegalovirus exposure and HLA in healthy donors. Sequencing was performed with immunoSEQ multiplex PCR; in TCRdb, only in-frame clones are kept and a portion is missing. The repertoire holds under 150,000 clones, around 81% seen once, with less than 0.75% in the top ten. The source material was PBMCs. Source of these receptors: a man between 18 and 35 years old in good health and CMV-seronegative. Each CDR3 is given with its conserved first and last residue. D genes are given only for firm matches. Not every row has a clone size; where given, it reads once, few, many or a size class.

TGTGCCTGGGGGAGGGGTCTAGCTAATGAAAAACTGTTTTTT,CAWGRGLANEKLFF,TRBJ1-4,.,TRBV30,.
TGTGCCAGCAGCCCTTCAGGGGTGGCGAGCAATCAGCCCCAGCATTTT,CASSPSGVASNQPQHF,TRBJ1-5,.,TRBV7-6,.
TGTGCCAGCAGCTCCACGACAGGGCTCGGGGAGTACTTC,CASSSTTGLGEYF,TRBJ2-5,TRBD1,TRBV7-8,.
TGTGCCTGGAGTGTATCTTCCCCAGGGTACGAGCAGTACTTC,CAWSVSSPGYEQYF,TRBJ2-7,.,TRBV30,.
TGTGCCTGGACAGGGGGAGATGTACGGTACAATGAGCAGTTCTTC,CAWTGGDVRYNEQFF,TRBJ2-1,TRBD1,TRBV30,.
TGTGCCAGCAGTGACGGTAGTCCTAATGAGCAGTTCTTC,CASSDGSPNEQFF,TRBJ2-1,.,TRBV6-4,few
TGTGCTAGTGGTTTGGTTCCGGGGGGCTACGGCTATGGCTACACCTTC,CASGLVPGGYGYGYTF,TRBJ1-2,.,TRBV12-5,.
TGTGCCAGCAGCCCCTCGCAGACAAGCAGGAATGAGCAGTTCTTC,CASSPSQTSRNEQFF,TRBJ2-1,.,TRBV5-4,.
TGTGCCAGCAGCAACCAACGGGTAGTCCAAGAGACCCAGTACTTC,CASSNQRVVQETQYF,TRBJ2-5,.,TRBV5-6,.
TGTGCCAGCAGTTCACCAGGGTTCTCTGGAAACACCATATATTTT,CASSSPGFSGNTIYF,TRBJ1-3,.,TRBV28,.
TGTGCCAGCAGAGTGGGACAGGGGGGGTGGAGGGAGCTGTTTTTT,CASRVGQGGWRELFF,TRBJ2-2,TRBD1,TRBV6-6,.
TGTGCCAGCAGCCTCGACAGTGCCTACGAGCAGTACTTC,CASSLDSAYEQYF,TRBJ2-7,.,TRBV7-9,.
TGTGCCAGCAGCCCCCCGGGCAGGACTAATCAGCCCCAGCATTTT,CASSPPGRTNQPQHF,TRBJ1-5,.,TRBV28,.
TGTGCCAGCAGGGGACAGCGTTATGGCTACACCTTC,CASRGQRYGYTF,TRBJ1-2,TRBD1,TRBV9,.
TGTGCTAGTGGTTTGATCGACAGGCCTACTAATGAAAAACTGTTTTTT,CASGLIDRPTNEKLFF,TRBJ1-4,.,TRBV12-5,.
TGTGCCAGCAGTCTTAGCGGGGGTGGAACAGATACGCAGTATTTT,CASSLSGGGTDTQYF,TRBJ2-3,TRBD2,TRBV6-5,.
TGCAGCGTCGATACCGGGACAGGGGACTACGAGCAGTACTTC,CSVDTGTGDYEQYF,TRBJ2-7,TRBD1,TRBV29-1,few
TGTGCCAGGGGGGGGATGGGGTTTGACGGGGAGCTGTTTTTT,CARGGMGFDGELFF,TRBJ2-2,TRBD2,TRBV7-2,.
TGTGCCAGTAGTATCGTTAATCAGCCCCAGCATTTT,CASSIVNQPQHF,TRBJ1-5,.,TRBV19,.
TGCAGCAAAGGGAGTAGCGGGGGGGCGGACACCGGGGAGCTGTTTTTT,CSKGSSGGADTGELFF,TRBJ2-2,TRBD2,TRBV29-1,.
TGCGCCAGCAGCCAAGGGACAGGCAAGTCCTACAATGAGCAGTTCTTC,CASSQGTGKSYNEQFF,TRBJ2-1,TRBD1,TRBV4-1,.
TGTGCCAGCAGCTTAGATGTCGGACAGGTCGGAACTGAAGCTTTCTTT,CASSLDVGQVGTEAFF,TRBJ1-1,TRBD1,TRBV7-9,.
TGTGCCAGCAGCCCCGGACAGGCATACAATTCACCCCTCCACTTT,CASSPGQAYNSPLHF,TRBJ1-6,TRBD1,TRBV7-3,.
TGCGCCAGCGCGTGGGGGACTAGCGGGGAAGATACGCAGTATTTT,CASAWGTSGEDTQYF,TRBJ2-3,TRBD2,TRBV5-1,.
TGTGCCAGCAGGGGACGGACAGAGAACTATGGCTACACCTTC,CASRGRTENYGYTF,TRBJ1-2,.,TRBV2,.
TGTGCCACAGGGCTGATGAACACCGGGGAGCTGTTTTTT,CATGLMNTGELFF,TRBJ2-2,.,TRBV28,.
TGTGCCAGCAGGGGACTGGGAGGGCTTCCACACGATGGCTACACCTTC,CASRGLGGLPHDGYTF,TRBJ1-2,.,TRBV5-4,.
TGCGCCAGCAGCCAAGACCAGGGCTACACTGAAGCTTTCTTT,CASSQDQGYTEAFF,TRBJ1-1,.,TRBV4-3,.
TGTGCCTGGACTCAGGACCGGGGGACTGAAGCTTTCTTT,CAWTQDRGTEAFF,TRBJ1-1,.,TRBV30,.
TGTGCCAGCAGCCTTTCTGGGGGTCCCGGGGGGGAGCAGTTCTTC,CASSLSGGPGGEQFF,TRBJ2-1,TRBD2,TRBV9,.
TGTGCCAGCAGACAGGGCTATGGCTACACCTTC,CASRQGYGYTF,TRBJ1-2,.,TRBV14,once
TGTGCCAGCAGTGAGACTTCTACTACCAATGAGCAGTTCTTC,CASSETSTTNEQFF,TRBJ2-1,.,TRBV25-1,.
TGTGCCAGCAGTTTCTACAGGAGCCTCTTTAACACTGAAGCTTTCTTT,CASSFYRSLFNTEAFF,TRBJ1-1,.,TRBV6-6,.
TGTGCCAGTAGTATAGATCGGGTACTCGAACTGAACACTGAAGCTTTCTTT,CASSIDRVLELNTEAFF,TRBJ1-1,.,TRBV19,.
TGTGCCTGTCCAAGGACTAGCGGGGGCGGGACCCAGTACTTC,CACPRTSGGGTQYF,TRBJ2-5,TRBD2,TRBV30,.
TGTGCCAGCAGTGAACCGGGGGGGAGAGAGACCCAGTACTTC,CASSEPGGRETQYF,TRBJ2-5,TRBD2,TRBV6-1,.
TGCGCCAGCAGCGAGGGACAGGGCACAGATACGCAGTATTTT,CASSEGQGTDTQYF,TRBJ2-3,TRBD1,TRBV5-1,.
TGTGCCAGCAGCTTTGGCGGGACAGATGCTGTTTTCTCAGATACGCAGTATTTT,CASSFGGTDAVFSDTQYF,TRBJ2-3,.,TRBV5-6,.
TGTGCCACCACTGACGGGAGGGACACTGAAGCTTTCTTT,CATTDGRDTEAFF,TRBJ1-1,.,TRBV10-3,few
TGTGCCACCCTAGCCGCCCGACAGGGATTGAATCAGCCCCAGCATTTT,CATLAARQGLNQPQHF,TRBJ1-5,TRBD1,TRBV19,once
TGTGCCAGCAGCCCCCGGGACAGTTCCTACGAGCAGTACTTC,CASSPRDSSYEQYF,TRBJ2-7,TRBD1,TRBV9,once
TGTGCCAGCAGTTTATCGCCCGTGACAATCAGGGCCCAGCATTTT,CASSLSPVTIRAQHF,TRBJ1-5,.,TRBV28,few
TGCGCCAGCAGCCAGCCACTTGCGAAACTGTTTTTT,CASSQPLAKLFF,TRBJ1-4,.,TRBV4-1,.
TGTGCCACCAGCCGCAACCCCAGGGACACAAACTATGGCTACACCTTC,CATSRNPRDTNYGYTF,TRBJ1-2,.,TRBV15,.
TGCGCCAGCAGCCCGTTATTTGGGACAGGGGGCAATCAGCCCCAGCATTTT,CASSPLFGTGGNQPQHF,TRBJ1-5,TRBD1,TRBV4-1,.
TGCGCCAGTCGTTCGACTAGCGGGGGGGCACATGAGCAGTTCTTC,CASRSTSGGAHEQFF,TRBJ2-1,TRBD2,TRBV5-1,.
TGTGCCAGCAGCAATAGGGGCTTAATGAACACTGAAGCTTTCTTT,CASSNRGLMNTEAFF,TRBJ1-1,.,TRBV21-1,.
TGTGCCAGCAGGAGGACCAGGGGGGACACTGAAGCTTTCTTT,CASRRTRGDTEAFF,TRBJ1-1,TRBD1,TRBV11-3,once
TGTGCCAGCAGAAGACTAGCGGGAAGGAATGAGCAGTTCTTC,CASRRLAGRNEQFF,TRBJ2-1,TRBD2,TRBV6-5,.
TGCGCCAGCAGCCATAGAAATAGCAATCAGCCCCAGCATTTT,CASSHRNSNQPQHF,TRBJ1-5,.,TRBV4-1,.
TGTGCCAGCAGCTGGGTGGGCGGGGTTGAAGCTTTCTTT,CASSWVGGVEAFF,TRBJ1-1,.,TRBV5-4,few
TGTGCCACAAGGGGGGGAGTCTATGGCTACACCTTC,CATRGGVYGYTF,TRBJ1-2,.,TRBV27,.
TGCGCCAGCAGGGGGGGGACAGGAGTCAACACCGGGGAGCTGTTTTTT,CASRGGTGVNTGELFF,TRBJ2-2,.,TRBV5-1,.